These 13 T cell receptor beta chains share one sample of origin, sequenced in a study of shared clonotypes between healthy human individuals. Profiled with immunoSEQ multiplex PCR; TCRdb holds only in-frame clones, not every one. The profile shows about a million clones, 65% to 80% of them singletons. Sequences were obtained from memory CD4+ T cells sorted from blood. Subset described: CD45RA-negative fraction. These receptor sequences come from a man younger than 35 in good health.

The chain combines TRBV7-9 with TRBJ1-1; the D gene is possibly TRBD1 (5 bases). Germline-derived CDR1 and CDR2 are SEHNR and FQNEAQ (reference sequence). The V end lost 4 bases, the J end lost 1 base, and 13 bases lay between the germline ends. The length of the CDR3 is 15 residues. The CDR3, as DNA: TGTGCCAGCAGCTCCCAGGGACTGCCGAACACTGAAGCTTTCTTT. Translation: CASSSQGLPNTEAFF.

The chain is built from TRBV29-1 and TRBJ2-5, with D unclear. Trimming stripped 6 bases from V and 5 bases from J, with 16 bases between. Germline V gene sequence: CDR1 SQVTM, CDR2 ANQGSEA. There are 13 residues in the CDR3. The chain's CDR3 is CSVRTPRRETQYF. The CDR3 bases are TGCAGCGTCCGGACCCCTCGCAGGGAGACCCAGTACTTC.

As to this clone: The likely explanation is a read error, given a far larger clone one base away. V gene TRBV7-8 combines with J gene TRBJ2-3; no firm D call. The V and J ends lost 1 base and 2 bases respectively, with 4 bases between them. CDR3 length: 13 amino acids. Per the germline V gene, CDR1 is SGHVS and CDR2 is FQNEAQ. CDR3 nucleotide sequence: TGTGCCAGCAGCTTAGATCACACAGATACGCAGTATTTT. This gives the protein CASSLDHTDTQYF.

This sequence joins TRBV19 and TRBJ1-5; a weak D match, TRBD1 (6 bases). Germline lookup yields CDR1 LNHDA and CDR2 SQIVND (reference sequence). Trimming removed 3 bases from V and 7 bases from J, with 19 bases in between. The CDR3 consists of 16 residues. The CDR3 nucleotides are TGTGCCAGTAGTATTATGGTCGCTGGGACAACGCAGCCCCAGCATTTT. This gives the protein CASSIMVAGTTQPQHF.

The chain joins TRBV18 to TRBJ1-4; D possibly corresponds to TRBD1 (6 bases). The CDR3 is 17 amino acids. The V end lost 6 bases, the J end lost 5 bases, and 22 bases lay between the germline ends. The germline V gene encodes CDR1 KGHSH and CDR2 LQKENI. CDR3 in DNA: TGTGCCAGCTCCCCCTCCCCCGCGGGGGGCAGAAATGAAAAACTGTTTTTT. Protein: CASSPSPAGGRNEKLFF.

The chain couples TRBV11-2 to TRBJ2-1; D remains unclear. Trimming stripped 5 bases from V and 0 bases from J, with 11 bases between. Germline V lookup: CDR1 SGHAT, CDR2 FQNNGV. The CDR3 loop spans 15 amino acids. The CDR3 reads CASSLKVFSYNEQFF. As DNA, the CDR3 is TGTGCCAGCAGCCTGAAGGTGTTCTCCTACAATGAGCAGTTCTTC. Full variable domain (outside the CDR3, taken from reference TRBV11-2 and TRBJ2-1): EAGVAQSPRYKIIEKRQSVAFWCNPISGHATLYWYQQILGQGPKLLIQFQNNGVVDDSQLPKDRFSAERLKGVDSTLKIQPAKLEDSAVYLCASSLKVFSYNEQFFGPGTRLTVL.

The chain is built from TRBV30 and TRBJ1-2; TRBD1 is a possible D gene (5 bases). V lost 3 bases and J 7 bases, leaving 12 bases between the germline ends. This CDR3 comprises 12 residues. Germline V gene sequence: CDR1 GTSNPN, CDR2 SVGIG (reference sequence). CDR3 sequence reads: CAWSRGQGGYTF. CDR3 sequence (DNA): TGTGCCTGGAGCCGCGGACAAGGTGGCTACACCTTC.

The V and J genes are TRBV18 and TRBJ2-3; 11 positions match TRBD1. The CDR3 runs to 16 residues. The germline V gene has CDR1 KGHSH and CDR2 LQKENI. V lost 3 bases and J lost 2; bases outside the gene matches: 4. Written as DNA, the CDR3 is TGTGCCAGCTCACCCGGGACAGGGGGTAACACAGATACGCAGTATTTT. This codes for CASSPGTGGNTDTQYF. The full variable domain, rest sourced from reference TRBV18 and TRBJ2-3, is NAGVMQNPRHLVRRRGQEARLRCSPMKGHSHVYWYRQLPEEGLKFMVYLQKENIIDESGMPKERFSAEFPKEGPSILRIQQVVRGDSAAYFCASSPGTGGNTDTQYFGPGTRLTVL.

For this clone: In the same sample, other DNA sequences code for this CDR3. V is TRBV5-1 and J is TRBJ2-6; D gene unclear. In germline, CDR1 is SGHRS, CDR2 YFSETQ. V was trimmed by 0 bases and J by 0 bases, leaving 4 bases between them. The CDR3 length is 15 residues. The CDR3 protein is CASSLGGSGANVLTF. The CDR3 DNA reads TGCGCCAGCAGCTTGGGGGGCTCTGGGGCCAACGTCCTGACTTTC.

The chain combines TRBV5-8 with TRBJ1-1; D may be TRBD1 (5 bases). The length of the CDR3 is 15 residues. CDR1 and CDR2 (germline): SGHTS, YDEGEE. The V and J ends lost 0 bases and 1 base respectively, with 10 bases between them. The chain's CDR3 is CASSLGRTGNTEAFF. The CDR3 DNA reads TGTGCCAGCAGCTTGGGGAGAACAGGGAACACTGAAGCTTTCTTT.

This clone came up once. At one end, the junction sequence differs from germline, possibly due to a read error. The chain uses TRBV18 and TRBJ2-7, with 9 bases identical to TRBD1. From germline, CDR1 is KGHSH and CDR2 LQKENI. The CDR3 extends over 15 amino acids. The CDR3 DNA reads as TGTGCCAGCTCAGCACCGGGACAGGGCTCCCACGAGCAGTACTTC. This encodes CASSAPGQGSHEQYF.

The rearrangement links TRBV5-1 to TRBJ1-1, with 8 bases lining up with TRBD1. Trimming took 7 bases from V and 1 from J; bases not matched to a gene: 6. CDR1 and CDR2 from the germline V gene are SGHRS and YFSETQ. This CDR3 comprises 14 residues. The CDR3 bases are TGCGCCAGCGGAACCGGGACAGGGAACACTGAAGCTTTCTTT. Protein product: CASGTGTGNTEAFF.

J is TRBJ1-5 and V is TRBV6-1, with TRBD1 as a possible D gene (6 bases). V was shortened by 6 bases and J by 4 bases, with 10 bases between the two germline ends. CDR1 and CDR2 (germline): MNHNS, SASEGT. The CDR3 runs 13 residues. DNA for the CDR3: TGTGCCAGCAGCAGAGACAGGAATCAGCCCCAGCATTTT. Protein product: CASSRDRNQPQHF.